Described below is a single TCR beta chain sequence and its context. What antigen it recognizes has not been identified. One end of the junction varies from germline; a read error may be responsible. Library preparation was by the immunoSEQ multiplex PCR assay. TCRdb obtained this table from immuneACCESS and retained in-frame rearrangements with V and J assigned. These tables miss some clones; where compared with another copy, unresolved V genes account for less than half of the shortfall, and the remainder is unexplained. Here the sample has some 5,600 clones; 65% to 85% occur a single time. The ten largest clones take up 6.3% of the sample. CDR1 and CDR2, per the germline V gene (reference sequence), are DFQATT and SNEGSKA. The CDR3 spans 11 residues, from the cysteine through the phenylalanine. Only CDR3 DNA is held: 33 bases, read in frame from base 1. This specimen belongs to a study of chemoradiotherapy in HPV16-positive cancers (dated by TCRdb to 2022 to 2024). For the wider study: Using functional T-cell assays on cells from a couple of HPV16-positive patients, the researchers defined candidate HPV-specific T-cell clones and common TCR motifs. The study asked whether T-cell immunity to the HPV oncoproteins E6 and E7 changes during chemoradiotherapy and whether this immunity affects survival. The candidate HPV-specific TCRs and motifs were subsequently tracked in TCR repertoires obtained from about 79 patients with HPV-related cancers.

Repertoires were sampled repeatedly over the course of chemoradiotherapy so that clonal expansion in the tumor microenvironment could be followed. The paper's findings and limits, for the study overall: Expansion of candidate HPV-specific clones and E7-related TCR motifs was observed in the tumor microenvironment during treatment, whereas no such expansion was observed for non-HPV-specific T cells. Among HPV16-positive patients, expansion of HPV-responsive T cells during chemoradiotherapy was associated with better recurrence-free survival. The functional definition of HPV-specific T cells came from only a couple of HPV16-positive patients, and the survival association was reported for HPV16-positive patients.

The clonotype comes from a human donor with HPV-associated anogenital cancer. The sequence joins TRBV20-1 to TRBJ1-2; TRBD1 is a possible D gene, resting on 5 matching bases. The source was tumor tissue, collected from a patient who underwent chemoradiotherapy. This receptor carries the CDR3 CGASANYGYTF. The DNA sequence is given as TGTGGGGCGAGTGCTAACTATGGCTACACCTTC.